The next 16 T cell receptor beta chains were all read from a single sample in a study of cytotoxic CD8 clonotypes in ibrutinib-treated CLL. Some clones are missing from TCRdb's copy, which holds only in-frame ones; the method was immunoSEQ multiplex PCR. The sample includes roughly 53,000 clones, around 52% of them seen just once. The sample here was PBMCs, taken at disease progression, from a patient treated with ibrutinib. The receptors were gathered from a human donor with chronic lymphocytic leukemia.

In the case of this clone: This sample also contains other DNA sequences that code for the same CDR3. The chain carries TRBV9 and TRBJ2-7, with D possibly being TRBD1 or TRBD2 (5 bases each). The CDR3 contains 14 residues. In germline, CDR1 is SGDLS, CDR2 YYNGEE. Trimming cost V 0 bases and J 4 bases, with 11 bases left between them. This CDR3 reads CASSVGQGGYEQYF. The CDR3 coding sequence is TGTGCCAGCAGCGTAGGTCAGGGCGGGTACGAGCAGTACTTC.

This clone was counted between two and nine times. The genes are TRBV25-1 and TRBJ1-1; maybe TRBD1 (5 bases). V was trimmed by 6 bases and J by 3 bases, leaving 11 bases between them. The CDR3 runs 13 residues. Germline V gives CDR1 MGHDK, CDR2 SYGVNS. CDR3: CASRGRGDTEAFF. In DNA form, the CDR3 reads TGTGCCAGCAGGGGGAGAGGGGACACTGAAGCTTTCTTT.

The sample holds a few counts of this clone. V gene TRBV4-3 combines with J gene TRBJ1-2, with 8 nucleotides matching TRBD1. The V and J ends lost 4 bases and 3 bases, in that order; junction bases with no gene match: 7. The germline CDR1 and CDR2 sequences are LGHNA and YSLEER. The CDR3 spans 15 residues. The DNA of the CDR3 is TGCGCCAGCAGCCCGGGTACAGGGGGGGACTATGGCTACACCTTC. It codes for CASSPGTGGDYGYTF.

This chain links TRBV7-6 with TRBJ2-7; 7 nucleotides align to TRBD1. The V gene end was trimmed by 5 bases and the J gene end by 1 base; junction bases not matched to a gene: 5. This CDR3 is 14 amino acids long. Germline-derived CDR1 and CDR2 are SGHVS and FNYEAQ. CDR3 nucleotides: TGTGCCAGCAGCGGGACAGAAATTTCCTACGAGCAGTACTTC. This translates into CASSGTEISYEQYF.

The chain links TRBV27 to TRBJ2-1; D is possibly TRBD1 (5 bases). This CDR3 spans 17 amino acids. CDR1 and CDR2 (germline): MNHEY, SMNVEV (reference sequence). V was pared by 6 bases and J by 0 bases, with 18 bases between. The CDR3 region is CASSSGNRYVSYNEQFF. The CDR3 nucleotides are TGTGCCAGCAGCAGTGGCAACAGGTACGTCTCCTACAATGAGCAGTTCTTC.

This chain connects TRBV5-1 to TRBJ2-6, with 7 bases identical to TRBD2. V dropped 0 bases and J dropped 2; count of bases not matched to a gene: 5. CDR3 size: 17 residues. The germline V gene has CDR1 SGHRS and CDR2 YFSETQ. CDR3 nucleotides: TGCGCCAGCAGCTTGGTCCCAGGGAGGGCTGGGGCCAACGTCCTGACTTTC. Protein: CASSLVPGRAGANVLTF.

This chain connects TRBV7-6 to TRBJ2-7, with D uncertain. CDR3 length: 14 amino acids. The germline CDR1 and CDR2 sequences are SGHVS and FNYEAQ. The V and J ends lost 5 bases and 1 base respectively, with 12 bases between them. The CDR3 loop reads CASSIAVASYEQYF. For the CDR3, the DNA is TGTGCCAGCAGCATCGCAGTCGCATCCTACGAGCAGTACTTC. Full variable domain (outside the CDR3, taken from reference TRBV7-6 and TRBJ2-7): GAGVSQSPRYKVTKRGQDVALRCDPISGHVSLYWYRQALGQGPEFLTYFNYEAQQDKSGLPNDRFSAERPEGSISTLTIQRTEQRDSAMYRCASSIAVASYEQYFGPGTRLTVT.

The chain couples TRBV20-1 to TRBJ1-2; 7 nucleotides align to TRBD1. Germline V gene lookup returns CDR1 DFQATT and CDR2 SNEGSKA (reference sequence). V lost 6 bases and J lost 13; bases outside the gene matches: 8. The CDR3 consists of 10 residues. The CDR3 DNA reads as TGCAGTGCAAAACAAGACAGGGTCACCTTC. It yields the protein CSAKQDRVTF.

This clone has only a few counts. The J gene is TRBJ1-6, the V gene TRBV28; D ambiguous. In germline, CDR1 is MDHEN, CDR2 SYDVKM. This CDR3 contains 15 residues. V was cut by 6 bases and J by 6 bases, with 15 bases left in between. This chain's CDR3 is CASSWITVGNSPLHF. CDR3 sequence (DNA): TGTGCCAGCAGCTGGATCACAGTGGGTAATTCACCCCTCCACTTT. Full variable domain (missing parts from reference TRBV28 and TRBJ1-6): DVKVTQSSRYLVKRTGEKVFLECVQDMDHENMFWYRQDPGLGLRLIYFSYDVKMKEKGDIPEGYSVSREKKERFSLILESASTNQTSMYLCASSWITVGNSPLHFGNGTRLTVT.

V is TRBV6-5 and J is TRBJ2-3; D is perhaps TRBD1 (6 bases). The V end lost 6 bases, the J end lost 1 base, and 8 bases lay between the germline ends. The CDR3 sequence is 13 residues long. The germline gives CDR1 MNHEY, CDR2 SVGAGI. CDR3 region: CASSRQGTDTQYF. CDR3 sequence (DNA): TGTGCCAGCAGCCGACAGGGCACAGATACGCAGTATTTT.

A few counts support this clone. The rearrangement joins TRBV11-2 to TRBJ2-1; D remains ambiguous. V was clipped by 1 base and J by 7 bases, with 8 bases between them. Germline loops: CDR1 SGHAT, CDR2 FQNNGV. The length of the CDR3 is 13 residues. The CDR3 protein is CASSLGPPNEQFF. Here the CDR3 DNA reads TGTGCCAGCAGCTTAGGTCCACCAAATGAGCAGTTCTTC.

The chain employs TRBV28 and TRBJ2-7, with TRBD1 as a possible D gene (5 bases). The CDR3 is 15 amino acids. Germline CDR1 reads MDHEN; CDR2 reads SYDVKM. Trimming took 5 bases from V and 2 from J, leaving 16 bases between them. CDR3 nucleotides: TGTGCCAGCAGTCACTCAAAGGGGCCTCCCTACGAGCAGTACTTC. Amino acids: CASSHSKGPPYEQYF.

V is TRBV27 and J is TRBJ1-1; 8 nucleotides line up with TRBD1. This CDR3 has 13 amino acids. In germline, CDR1 is MNHEY, CDR2 SMNVEV (reference sequence). V shed 0 bases, J shed 10 bases, and the junction held 4 bases outside the gene matches. The CDR3 DNA is TGTGCCAGCAGTTTATCGGGCGACAGGGGAGCTTTCTTT. Its translation: CASSLSGDRGAFF.

The V gene is TRBV7-2, the J gene TRBJ2-7; no reliable D call. V was clipped by 5 bases and J by 3 bases, with 8 bases between them. Germline V gene sequence: CDR1 SGHTA, CDR2 FQGNSA. The CDR3 loop spans 12 amino acids. The CDR3 is CASSPARYEQYF. The CDR3 DNA follows: TGTGCCAGCAGCCCAGCTCGCTACGAGCAGTACTTC.

V usage is TRBV20-1 and J usage is TRBJ2-7; unclear D gene. Germline V gene lookup returns CDR1 DFQATT and CDR2 SNEGSKA (reference sequence). This CDR3 is 10 amino acids long. V lost 6 bases to trimming and J lost 2 bases, with 5 bases between them. The CDR3 region has the DNA TGCAGTGCCTTACCCTACGAGCAGTACTTC. Translated, it gives CSALPYEQYF.

J is TRBJ2-7 and V is TRBV5-1; possible D gene TRBD2, 5 bases. V lost 3 bases, J lost 0 bases, and 19 bases lay in between. Germline assignment: CDR1 SGHRS and CDR2 YFSETQ. The CDR3 sequence is 17 residues long. CDR3 coding DNA: TGCGCCAGCAGCTCCGTTCCCCTAGCAGGCTTCTCCTACGAGCAGTACTTC. Translated: CASSSVPLAGFSYEQYF.